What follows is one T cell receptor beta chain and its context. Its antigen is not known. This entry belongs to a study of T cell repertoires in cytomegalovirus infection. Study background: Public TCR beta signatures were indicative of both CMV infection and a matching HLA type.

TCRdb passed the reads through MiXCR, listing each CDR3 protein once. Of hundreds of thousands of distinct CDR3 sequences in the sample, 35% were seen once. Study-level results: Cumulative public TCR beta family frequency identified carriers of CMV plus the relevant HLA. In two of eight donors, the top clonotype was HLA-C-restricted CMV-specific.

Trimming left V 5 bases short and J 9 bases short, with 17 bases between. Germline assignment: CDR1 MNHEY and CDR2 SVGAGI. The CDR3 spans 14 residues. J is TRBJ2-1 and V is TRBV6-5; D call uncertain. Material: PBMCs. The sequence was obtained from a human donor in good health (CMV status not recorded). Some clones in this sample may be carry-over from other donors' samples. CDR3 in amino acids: CASSTLGFVTEQFF. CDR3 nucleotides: TGTGCCAGCAGTACCCTGGGCTTTGTGACTGAGCAGTTCTTC.